The T cell receptor beta chain described here comes from a study of T cell repertoires in cytomegalovirus infection. Overall study context: TCR beta signatures that were public indicated CMV infection and matching HLA type. Study results and limitations: Pooled public TCR beta family frequency picked out CMV carriers with the relevant HLA. The study found HLA-C-restricted CMV-specific TCR beta clonotypes dominating the ex vivo response.

TCRdb called the reads again in MiXCR, with one record for every CDR3 protein. The table records about 230,000 distinct CDR3 sequences, 5% to 8.5% of them present only once. Trimming took 0 bases from V and 6 from J, leaving 9 bases between them. This CDR3 spans 14 amino acids. Germline-derived CDR1 and CDR2 are SGHRS and YFSETQ. This clonotype was detected many times. Its antigen is not identified. The material sequenced was PBMCs. J is TRBJ2-2 and V is TRBV5-1; D is unresolved. The sequence came from a human donor in good health (CMV status not recorded). Some clones in this sample may be carry-over from other donors' samples. The CDR3 protein is CASSLDSAAGELFF. The CDR3 nucleotides are TGCGCCAGCAGCTTGGACAGCGCCGCCGGGGAGCTGTTTTTT.